A single sample is the source of the 30 T cell receptor beta chains below, sequenced in a study of sequential checkpoint blockade in melanoma. Treatment here: randomized to nivolumab then ipilimumab (arm A) or the reverse (arm B). Clones were read by immunoSEQ multiplex PCR, and TCRdb kept only the in-frame ones, dropping some. The sample contains approximately 12,000 clones, 82% of which appear only once. Sequenced here: CD8+ T cells sorted from blood (inferred from file names), sampled from a patient given nivolumab and ipilimumab in sequence. These receptor sequences come from a human donor with melanoma.

A single count supports this clone. V usage is TRBV27 and J usage is TRBJ1-5; 9 bases map to TRBD1. J lost 7 bases, V lost 5 bases, and 9 bases had no gene match. Germline CDR1 reads MNHEY; CDR2 reads SMNVEV (reference sequence). The CDR3 is 15 residues long. CDR3 sequence: CASSTTGTGRQPQHF. The CDR3 nucleotides are TGTGCCAGCAGTACAACCGGGACAGGGAGGCAGCCCCAGCATTTT.

The chain combines TRBV9 with TRBJ2-7; 13 bases map to TRBD2. The CDR3 length is 15 residues. V trimming: 4 bases; J trimming: 5 bases; junction bases outside the gene matches: 6. Germline-derived CDR1 and CDR2 are SGDLS and YYNGEE. The CDR3 loop reads CASSPRTSGRDEQYF. The CDR3 DNA reads as TGTGCCAGCAGCCCCAGGACTAGCGGGAGAGACGAGCAGTACTTC.

The chain carries TRBV19 and TRBJ2-1; the D gene is possibly TRBD1 (6 bases). This CDR3 comprises 14 residues. V was cut by 8 bases and J by 0 bases, with 11 bases left in between. Germline loops: CDR1 LNHDA, CDR2 SQIVND (reference sequence). CDR3 nucleotides: TGTGCCAGTGGACAGTCCACCTCCTACAATGAGCAGTTCTTC. It specifies CASGQSTSYNEQFF.

This clone is a singleton in its sample. The chain joins TRBV4-1 to TRBJ2-4, with 9 bases that match TRBD1. The V and J ends lost 2 bases and 8 bases, in that order; junction bases with no gene match: 10. Per the germline V gene, CDR1 is MGHRA and CDR2 is YSYEKL. This CDR3 has 16 residues. The chain's CDR3 is CASSQYTGGPAHIQYF. The CDR3 DNA reads as TGCGCCAGCAGCCAATACACAGGGGGCCCAGCTCACATTCAGTACTTC.

As regards this clone: The same CDR3 is also encoded by other DNA sequences in this sample. The rearrangement uses TRBV27 and TRBJ1-1; 7 bases agree with TRBD1. Trimming took 3 bases from V and 6 from J; bases not matched to a gene: 4. The CDR3 is made up of 13 amino acids. Germline CDR1 MNHEY, CDR2 SMNVEV (reference sequence). The CDR3 spells CASSLTGTPEAFF. Here the CDR3 DNA reads TGTGCCAGCAGTTTGACAGGGACGCCTGAAGCTTTCTTT.

The rearrangement uses TRBV6-5 and TRBJ2-3; TRBD2 agrees at 8 bases. With V trimmed by 7 bases and J by 3 bases, 6 bases remained unmatched. The CDR3 is made up of 14 amino acids. Germline CDR1 MNHEY, CDR2 SVGAGI. For the CDR3, the DNA is TGTGCCAGCAACGAGCGGGGGAGGACAGATACGCAGTATTTT. It translates to CASNERGRTDTQYF.

The chain couples TRBV30 to TRBJ1-6; D remains ambiguous. CDR3 length equals 16 residues. V lost 0 bases, J lost 0 bases, and 9 bases lay in between. Germline loops: CDR1 GTSNPN, CDR2 SVGIG (reference sequence). The CDR3 sequence: CAWSVRWSSYNSPLHF. CDR3 coding DNA: TGTGCCTGGAGTGTACGGTGGAGCTCCTATAATTCACCCCTCCACTTT.

V is TRBV15 and J is TRBJ2-1, with D perhaps TRBD2 (7 bases). The germline gives CDR1 LNHNV, CDR2 YYDKDF (reference sequence). V lost 9 bases and J lost 6, with 15 bases in between. The CDR3 totals 13 residues. This CDR3 is CATTQGRGNEQFF. The CDR3 coding sequence is TGTGCCACTACCCAGGGGAGGGGCAATGAGCAGTTCTTC.

J is TRBJ2-7 and V is TRBV7-9; possibly TRBD2 for D (6 bases). CDR3 length: 14 amino acids. CDR1 is SEHNR, CDR2 FQNEAQ, per germline (reference sequence). The V and J ends lost 5 bases and 3 bases respectively, with 14 bases between them. The DNA for the CDR3 is TGTGCCAGCAGCCCCCCGGGGGAACACTACGAGCAGTACTTC. Amino acids: CASSPPGEHYEQYF.

The rearrangement joins TRBV28 to TRBJ2-3, with 10 positions matching TRBD2. This CDR3 spans 17 amino acids. Per germline, CDR1 MDHEN and CDR2 SYDVKM. V shed 6 bases and J 3 bases; nucleotides not matched to a gene: 12. The CDR3 protein is CASSPLFSGGRTDTQYF. In DNA, the CDR3 is TGTGCCAGCAGCCCCCTTTTTAGCGGGGGGAGGACAGATACGCAGTATTTT.

Turning to this clone: Germline and junction disagree at one end, which may indicate a read error. The V and J genes are TRBV29-1 and TRBJ2-1; 8 bases fit TRBD1. Germline assignment: CDR1 SQVTM and CDR2 ANQGSEA. This CDR3 contains 13 residues. CDR3 loop: CSVEDGDRLHTVF. CDR3 bases: TGCAGCGTTGAAGATGGGGACAGGCTACATACGGTCTTC.

This rearrangement joins TRBV4-1 to TRBJ1-1, with 9 bases matching TRBD1. Trimming cost V 2 bases and J 0 bases; bases outside gene matches: 10. Germline V gene lookup returns CDR1 MGHRA and CDR2 YSYEKL. The CDR3 length is 18 residues. The CDR3 nucleotides read TGCGCCAGCAGCCAACCGGACAGGGGTATTGGAATGAACACTGAAGCTTTCTTT. As protein: CASSQPDRGIGMNTEAFF.

CDR3 loop: CASSLGTGGDQPQHF. CDR3 nucleotides: TGCGCCAGCAGCTTGGGGACAGGGGGCGATCAGCCCCAGCATTTT. The chain employs TRBV5-1 and TRBJ1-5; 11 nucleotides agree with TRBD1. After removal of 0 bases from V and 5 bases from J, the junction contained 1 base not matched to a gene. This CDR3 comprises 15 residues. CDR1 is SGHRS, CDR2 YFSETQ, per germline.

The rearrangement links TRBV10-1 to TRBJ2-1, with 10 bases identical to TRBD2. Per the germline V gene, CDR1 is WNHNN and CDR2 is SYGVQD (reference sequence). Trimming cost V 4 bases and J 0 bases; bases outside gene matches: 3. The CDR3 loop spans 16 amino acids. CDR3 residues: CASSGTSGPSYNEQFF. CDR3 coding DNA: TGCGCCAGCAGTGGGACTAGCGGACCCTCCTACAATGAGCAGTTCTTC.

V and J are TRBV6-1 and TRBJ2-7; a possible D gene is TRBD1 (6 bases). Germline loops: CDR1 MNHNS, CDR2 SASEGT. The CDR3 runs 11 residues. Between the trimmed V and J ends, which lost 11 bases and 3 bases, there was a span of 11 bases. The CDR3 bases are TGTGCCTACAGGGTAAACTACGAGCAGTACTTC. This gives the protein CAYRVNYEQYF.

This chain uses TRBV5-8 with TRBJ2-7; D is uncertain. V lost 0 bases to trimming and J lost 2 bases, with 3 bases between them. Per germline, CDR1 SGHTS and CDR2 YDEGEE. CDR3 length: 12 amino acids. Here the CDR3 DNA reads TGTGCCAGCAGCTTGGTTACCTACGAGCAGTACTTC. It specifies CASSLVTYEQYF.

This chain joins TRBV29-1 and TRBJ2-7; the D gene is possibly TRBD2 (5 bases). CDR1 SQVTM and CDR2 ANQGSEA come from the germline V gene. The V and J ends lost 1 base and 2 bases respectively, with 15 bases between them. This CDR3 comprises 15 residues. CDR3 DNA sequence: TGCAGCGTTGAAGCCGAATTCCGGGATACCTACGAGCAGTACTTC. Its translation is CSVEAEFRDTYEQYF.

The gene calls are TRBV4-1 and TRBJ2-7; TRBD2 aligns across 10 bases. Germline V lookup: CDR1 MGHRA, CDR2 YSYEKL. This CDR3 has 15 residues. The V gene end was trimmed by 2 bases and the J gene end by 5 bases; junction bases not matched to a gene: 6. For the CDR3, the DNA is TGCGCCAGCAGCCAATCTAGCGGGAGCTCAAACGAGCAGTACTTC. Protein product: CASSQSSGSSNEQYF.

The rearrangement joins TRBV5-5 to TRBJ1-2, with 9 bases matching TRBD1. CDR1 is SGHKS, CDR2 YYEKEE, per germline (reference sequence). CDR3 size: 16 residues. V dropped 4 bases and J dropped 1; count of bases not matched to a gene: 8. The CDR3 DNA reads TGTGCCAGCAGCCCGGACAGGGGTAGGATTAACTATGGCTACACCTTC. This codes for CASSPDRGRINYGYTF.

V is TRBV6-4 and J is TRBJ2-3; 16 bases agree with TRBD2. Germline V gene data show CDR1 as MRHNA and CDR2 as SNTAGT. The CDR3 is 18 residues long. J was trimmed by 2 bases and V by 3 bases; bases with no gene match: 5. The CDR3 region has the DNA TGTGCCAGCAGTGAGACCGGGACTAGCGGGGGGGCCACAGATACGCAGTATTTT. Its translation: CASSETGTSGGATDTQYF.

J is TRBJ1-2 and V is TRBV6-8; TRBD1 matches 11 bases. The length of the CDR3 is 16 residues. CDR1 is MNHGY, CDR2 SAAAGT, per germline. V shed 5 bases and J 0 bases; nucleotides not matched to a gene: 5. CDR3 coding DNA: TGTGCCAGCAGTCCCGGGACAGGGGGGACTAACTATGGCTACACCTTC. Protein sequence: CASSPGTGGTNYGYTF.

The V call is TRBV28, the J call TRBJ1-6; no clear D. The length of the CDR3 is 16 residues. Looked up from germline, CDR1 is MDHEN and CDR2 is SYDVKM. V gave up 5 bases and J gave up 3 bases, with 14 bases separating them. The CDR3 nucleotides read TGTGCCAGCAGTCTGGAGGGTAGGGACTATAATTCACCCCTCCACTTT. As protein: CASSLEGRDYNSPLHF.

The V gene is TRBV2, the J gene TRBJ2-7, with 12 bases lining up with TRBD1. V shed 5 bases, J shed 6 bases, and the junction held 14 bases outside the gene matches. CDR1 and CDR2 (germline): SNHLY, FYNNEI. This CDR3 is built from 17 residues. CDR3: CASSFTQGQGASGEQYF. The CDR3 DNA reads TGTGCCAGCAGTTTCACCCAGGGACAGGGGGCGTCGGGCGAGCAGTACTTC. Drawing the rest from reference TRBV2 and TRBJ2-7, the complete variable domain is EPEVTQTPSHQVTQMGQEVILRCVPISNHLYFYWYRQILGQKVEFLVSFYNNEISEKSEIFDDQFSVERPDGSNFTLKIRSTKLEDSAMYFCASSFTQGQGASGEQYFGPGTRLTVT.

The rearrangement uses TRBV4-2 and TRBJ2-1, with 12 bases identical to TRBD2. Per germline, CDR1 LGHNA and CDR2 YNFKEQ. The CDR3 spans 16 residues. V was pared by 0 bases and J by 8 bases, with 5 bases of the junction left unmatched. This chain's CDR3 is CASSQETSGSMYEQFF. In nucleotides, the CDR3 is TGTGCCAGCAGCCAAGAGACTAGCGGGAGTATGTATGAGCAGTTCTTC.

The V call is TRBV4-1, the J call TRBJ2-3, with 9 positions matching TRBD2. The CDR3 loop spans 15 amino acids. Trimming at V came to 2 bases and at J to 5 bases, leaving 5 bases not matched to a gene. The germline V gene has CDR1 MGHRA and CDR2 YSYEKL. CDR3 sequence: CASSQPGLAIDTQYF. In DNA, the CDR3 is TGCGCCAGCAGCCAACCGGGACTAGCTATAGATACGCAGTATTTT.

The chain links TRBV9 to TRBJ2-2; D is perhaps TRBD2 (6 bases). Germline CDR1 is SGDLS and CDR2 is YYNGEE. This CDR3 contains 12 residues. Deletions cut 6 bases from V and 3 bases from J, with 6 bases between. CDR3 DNA sequence: TGTGCCAGCACGGGGGACACCGGGGAGCTGTTTTTT. Amino acids: CASTGDTGELFF. Complete variable domain (other parts from reference TRBV9 and TRBJ2-2): DSGVTQTPKHLITATGQRVTLRCSPRSGDLSVYWYQQSLDQGLQFLIQYYNGEERAKGNILERFSAQQFPDLHSELNLSSLELGDSALYFCASTGDTGELFFGEGSRLTVL.

This clone has a single count. This sequence joins TRBV5-1 and TRBJ1-2, with D uncertain. CDR1 and CDR2 (germline): SGHRS, YFSETQ. V shed 1 base and J shed 0 bases, with 16 bases lying between them. The CDR3 contains 17 residues. The CDR3 DNA follows: TGCGCCAGCAGCTTGTGGTCCGCAGAACTAGCTAACTATGGCTACACCTTC. Translation gives CASSLWSAELANYGYTF.

V is TRBV10-2 and J is TRBJ2-7; perhaps TRBD1 as D (5 bases). The CDR3 covers 14 residues. Trimming removed 3 bases at V and 3 bases at J, with 12 bases between. Germline assignment: CDR1 WSHSY and CDR2 SAAADI. CDR3 DNA sequence: TGCGCCAGCAGTGATCAGGGCCAAAACTACGAGCAGTACTTC. The encoded protein is CASSDQGQNYEQYF.

The gene calls are TRBV7-8 and TRBJ1-1; 7 bases match TRBD1. This CDR3 spans 13 amino acids. V lost 5 bases and J lost 5; bases outside the gene matches: 5. Germline CDR1 is SGHVS and CDR2 is FQNEAQ. CDR3 in amino acids: CASSRPGGTEAFF. CDR3 nucleotides: TGTGCCAGCAGCCGCCCAGGGGGAACTGAAGCTTTCTTT.

The chain combines TRBV9 with TRBJ2-7; tentative D call: TRBD1 (5 bases). CDR3 length equals 15 residues. Trimming took 2 bases from V and 0 from J, leaving 12 bases between them. Germline-derived CDR1 and CDR2 are SGDLS and YYNGEE. The CDR3 nucleotides read TGTGCCAGCAGCGTCGGGTCAGGGATCTCCTACGAGCAGTACTTC. Translating gives CASSVGSGISYEQYF.